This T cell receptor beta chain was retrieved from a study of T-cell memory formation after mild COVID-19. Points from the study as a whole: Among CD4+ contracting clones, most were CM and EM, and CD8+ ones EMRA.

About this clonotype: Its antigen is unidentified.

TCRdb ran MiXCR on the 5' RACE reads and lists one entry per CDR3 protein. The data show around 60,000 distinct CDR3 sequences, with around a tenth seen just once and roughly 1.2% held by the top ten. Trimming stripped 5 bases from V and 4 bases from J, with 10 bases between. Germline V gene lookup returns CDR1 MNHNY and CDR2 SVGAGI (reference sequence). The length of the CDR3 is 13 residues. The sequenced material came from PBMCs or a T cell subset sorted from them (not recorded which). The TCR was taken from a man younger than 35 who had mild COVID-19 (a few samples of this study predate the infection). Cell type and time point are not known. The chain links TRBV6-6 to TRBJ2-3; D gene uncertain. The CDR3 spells CASSTLDSDTQYF. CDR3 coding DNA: TGTGCCAGCAGTACTTTAGACTCAGATACGCAGTATTTT.